In its sample, the clone carrying this T cell receptor (beta chain) was seen a few times. Its antigen is currently unknown. This record comes from a study of CD8+ T cells in alopecia areata. Overall study context: At a dose of 5 to 10 mg twice daily, oral tofacitinib was given to treated patients. Whole-study findings and limits: On tofacitinib, scalp and blood still held many of the expanded lesional clones. Expanded CD8+ clones among the top 100, as well as scalp clonality, were significantly decreased by tofacitinib.

Treatment specified: oral pan-JAK inhibitor, 5-10 mg twice daily. As part of sample collection, lesional scalp punch biopsies and peripheral blood were taken from alopecia areata patients. Germline CDR1 is LGHNA and CDR2 is YSLEER. The V and J ends lost 0 bases and 6 bases respectively, with 12 bases between them. The CDR3 covers 15 residues. RNA was extracted and reverse transcribed into cDNA as the sequencing template. This table comes from immunoSEQ multiplex PCR, and its TCRdb copy is limited to in-frame clones, with some not included. The sample consists of over 250,000 clones, about 62% of them appearing once.

The chain is built from TRBV4-3 and TRBJ2-1; D not certain. The sequence was collected from a human donor with alopecia areata. The starting material was CD4+ T cells sorted from blood, obtained at week 52, from a patient treated with tofacitinib. This chain's CDR3 is CASSQDRVSINEQFF. In nucleotides, the CDR3 is TGCGCCAGCAGCCAAGATAGGGTATCGATCAATGAGCAGTTCTTC.